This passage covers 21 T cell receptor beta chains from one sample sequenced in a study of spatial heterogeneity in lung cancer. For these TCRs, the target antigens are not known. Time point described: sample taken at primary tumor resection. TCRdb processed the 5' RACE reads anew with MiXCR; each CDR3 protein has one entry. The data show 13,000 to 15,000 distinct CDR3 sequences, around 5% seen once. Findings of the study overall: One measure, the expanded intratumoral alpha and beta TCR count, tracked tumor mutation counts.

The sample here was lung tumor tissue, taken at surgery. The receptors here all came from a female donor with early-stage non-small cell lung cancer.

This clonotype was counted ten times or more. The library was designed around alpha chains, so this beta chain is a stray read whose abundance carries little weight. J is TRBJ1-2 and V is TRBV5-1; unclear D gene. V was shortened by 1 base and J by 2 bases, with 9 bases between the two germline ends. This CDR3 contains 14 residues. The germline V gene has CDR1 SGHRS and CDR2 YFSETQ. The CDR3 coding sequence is TGCGCCAGCAGCTTGAACGCCGGAAACTATGGCTACACCTTC. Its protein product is CASSLNAGNYGYTF.

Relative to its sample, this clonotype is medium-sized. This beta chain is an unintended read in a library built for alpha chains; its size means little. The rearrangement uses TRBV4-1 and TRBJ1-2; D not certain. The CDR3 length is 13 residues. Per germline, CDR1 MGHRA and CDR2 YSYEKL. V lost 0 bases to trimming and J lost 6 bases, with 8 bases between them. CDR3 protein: CASSQDGKDGYTF. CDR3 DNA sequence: TGCGCCAGCAGCCAAGATGGGAAAGATGGCTACACCTTC.

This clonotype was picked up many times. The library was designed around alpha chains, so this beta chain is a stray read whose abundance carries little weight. The CDR3 DNA follows: TGTGCCAGCTCACGCGATGACAGGGGGGGCGAGCAGTTCTTC. It specifies CASSRDDRGGEQFF. The rearrangement joins TRBV18 to TRBJ2-1; 9 bases are a match to TRBD1. In germline, CDR1 is KGHSH, CDR2 LQKENI. V lost 4 bases and J lost 10; bases outside the gene matches: 8. The length of the CDR3 is 14 residues.

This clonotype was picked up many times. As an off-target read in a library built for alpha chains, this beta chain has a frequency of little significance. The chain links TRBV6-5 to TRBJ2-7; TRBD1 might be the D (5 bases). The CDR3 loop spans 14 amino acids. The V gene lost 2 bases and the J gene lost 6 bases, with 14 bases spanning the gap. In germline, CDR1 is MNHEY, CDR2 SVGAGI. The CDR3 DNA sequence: TGTGCCAGCAGTTACGTGGACAATCAGGGCGAGCAGTACTTC. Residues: CASSYVDNQGEQYF.

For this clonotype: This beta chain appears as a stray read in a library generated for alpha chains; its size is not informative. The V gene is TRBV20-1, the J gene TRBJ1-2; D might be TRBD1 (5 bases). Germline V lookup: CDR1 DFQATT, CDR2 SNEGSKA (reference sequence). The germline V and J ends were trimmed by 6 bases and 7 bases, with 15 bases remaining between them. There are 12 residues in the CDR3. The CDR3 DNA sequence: TGCAGTGCACAGCCCGGGACGGGTGGCTACACCTTC. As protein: CSAQPGTGGYTF.

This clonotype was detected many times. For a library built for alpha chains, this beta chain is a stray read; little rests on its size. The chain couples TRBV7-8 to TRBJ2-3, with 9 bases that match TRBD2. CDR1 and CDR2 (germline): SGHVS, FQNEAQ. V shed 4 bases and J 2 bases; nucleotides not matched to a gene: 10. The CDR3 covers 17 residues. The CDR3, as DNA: TGTGCCAGCAGCTCACATCATCGACTAGCGGTCACAGATACGCAGTATTTT. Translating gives CASSSHHRLAVTDTQYF.

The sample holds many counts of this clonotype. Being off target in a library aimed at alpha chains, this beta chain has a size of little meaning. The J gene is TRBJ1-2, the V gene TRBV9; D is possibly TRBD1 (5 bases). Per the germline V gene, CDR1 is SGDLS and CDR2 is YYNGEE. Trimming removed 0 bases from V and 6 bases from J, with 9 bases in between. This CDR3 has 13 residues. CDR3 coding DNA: TGTGCCAGCAGCGTAGCTGGACACCATGGCTACACCTTC. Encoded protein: CASSVAGHHGYTF.

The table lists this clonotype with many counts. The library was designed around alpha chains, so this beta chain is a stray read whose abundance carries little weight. DNA for the CDR3: TGTGCCAGCAGCTTGGGGCACCTTAACACCGGGGAGCTGTTTTTT. Translating it yields CASSLGHLNTGELFF. The genes are TRBV5-8 and TRBJ2-2; D gene unclear. The CDR3 consists of 15 residues. The germline gives CDR1 SGHTS, CDR2 YDEGEE. V was pared by 0 bases and J by 2 bases, with 8 bases between.

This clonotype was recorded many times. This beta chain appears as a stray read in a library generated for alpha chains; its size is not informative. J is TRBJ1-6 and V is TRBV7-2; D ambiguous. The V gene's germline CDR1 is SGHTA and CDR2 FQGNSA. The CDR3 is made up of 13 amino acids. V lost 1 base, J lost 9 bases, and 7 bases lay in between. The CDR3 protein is CASSLELRSPLHF. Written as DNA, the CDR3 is TGTGCCAGCAGCTTAGAATTGCGTTCACCCCTCCACTTT.

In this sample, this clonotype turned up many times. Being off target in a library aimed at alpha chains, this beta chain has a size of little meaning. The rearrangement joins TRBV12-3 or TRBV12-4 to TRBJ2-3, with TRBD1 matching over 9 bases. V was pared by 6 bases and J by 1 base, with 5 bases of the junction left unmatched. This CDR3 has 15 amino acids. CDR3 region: CASSPRTGGTDTQYF. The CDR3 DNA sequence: TGTGCCAGCAGCCCACGGACAGGGGGCACAGATACGCAGTATTTT.

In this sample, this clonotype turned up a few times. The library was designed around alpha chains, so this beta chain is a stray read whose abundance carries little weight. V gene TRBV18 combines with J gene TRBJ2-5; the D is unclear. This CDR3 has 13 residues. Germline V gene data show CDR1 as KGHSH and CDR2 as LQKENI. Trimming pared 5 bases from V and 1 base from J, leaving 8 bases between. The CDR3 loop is CASSARLQETQYF. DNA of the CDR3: TGTGCCAGCTCAGCACGCCTCCAAGAGACCCAGTACTTC.

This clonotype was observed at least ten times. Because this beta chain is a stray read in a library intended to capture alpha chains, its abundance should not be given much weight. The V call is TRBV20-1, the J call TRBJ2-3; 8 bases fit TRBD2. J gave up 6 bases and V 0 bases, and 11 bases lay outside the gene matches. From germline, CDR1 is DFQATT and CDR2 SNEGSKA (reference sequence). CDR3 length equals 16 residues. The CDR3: CSARDFRAGGMDTQYF. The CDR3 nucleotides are TGCAGTGCTAGAGATTTTCGGGCGGGGGGAATGGATACGCAGTATTTT.

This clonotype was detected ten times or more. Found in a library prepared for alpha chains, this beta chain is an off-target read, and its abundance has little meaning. Here the CDR3 reads CSVEEPGGNIQYF. In nucleotides, the CDR3 is TGCAGCGTTGAAGAGCCAGGGGGGAACATTCAGTACTTC. The chain has TRBV29-1 and TRBJ2-4; D is perhaps TRBD1 (7 bases). The CDR3 length is 13 residues. V was shortened by 0 bases and J by 7 bases, with 10 bases between the two germline ends. Germline CDR1 and CDR2: SQVTM and ANQGSEA.

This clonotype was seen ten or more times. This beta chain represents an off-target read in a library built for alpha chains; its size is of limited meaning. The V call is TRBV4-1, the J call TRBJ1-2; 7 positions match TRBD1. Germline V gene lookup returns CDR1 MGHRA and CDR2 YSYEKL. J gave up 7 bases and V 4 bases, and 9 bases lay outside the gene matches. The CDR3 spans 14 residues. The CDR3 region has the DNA TGCGCCAGCAGCCTCGGGACAGCAGTAGGTGGCTACACCTTC. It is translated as CASSLGTAVGGYTF.

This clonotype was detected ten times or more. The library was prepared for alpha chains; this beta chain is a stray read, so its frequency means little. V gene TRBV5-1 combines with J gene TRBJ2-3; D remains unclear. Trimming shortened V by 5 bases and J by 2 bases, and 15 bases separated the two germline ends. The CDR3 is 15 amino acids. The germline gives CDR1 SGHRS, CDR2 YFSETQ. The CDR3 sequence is CASSGSWGNTDTQYF. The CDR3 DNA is TGCGCCAGCAGTGGTAGTTGGGGAAACACAGATACGCAGTATTTT.

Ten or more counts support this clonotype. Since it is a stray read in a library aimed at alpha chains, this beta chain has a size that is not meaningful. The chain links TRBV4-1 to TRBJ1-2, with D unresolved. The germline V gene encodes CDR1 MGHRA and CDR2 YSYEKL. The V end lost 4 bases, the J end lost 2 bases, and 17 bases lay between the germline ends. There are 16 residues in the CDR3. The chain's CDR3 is CASSRAAGNSNYGYTF. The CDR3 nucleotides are TGCGCCAGCAGCCGAGCCGCTGGAAATTCAAACTATGGCTACACCTTC.

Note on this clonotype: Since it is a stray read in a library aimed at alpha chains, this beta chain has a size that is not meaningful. The DNA of the CDR3 is TGCGCCAGCAGCCAAGAAAGGCAGTTAAGCTACACCTTC. This encodes CASSQERQLSYTF. The chain uses TRBV4-3 and TRBJ1-2; D not resolved. The V and J ends lost 0 bases and 9 bases respectively, with 11 bases between them. There are 13 residues in the CDR3. Germline V gene sequence: CDR1 LGHNA, CDR2 YSLEER.

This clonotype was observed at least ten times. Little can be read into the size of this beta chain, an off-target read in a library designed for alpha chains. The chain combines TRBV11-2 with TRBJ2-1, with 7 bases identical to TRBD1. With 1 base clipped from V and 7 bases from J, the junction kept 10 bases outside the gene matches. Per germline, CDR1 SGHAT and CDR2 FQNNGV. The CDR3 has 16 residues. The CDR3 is CASSLALNRGGNEQFF. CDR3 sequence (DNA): TGTGCCAGCAGCTTAGCACTGAACAGGGGTGGGAATGAGCAGTTCTTC.

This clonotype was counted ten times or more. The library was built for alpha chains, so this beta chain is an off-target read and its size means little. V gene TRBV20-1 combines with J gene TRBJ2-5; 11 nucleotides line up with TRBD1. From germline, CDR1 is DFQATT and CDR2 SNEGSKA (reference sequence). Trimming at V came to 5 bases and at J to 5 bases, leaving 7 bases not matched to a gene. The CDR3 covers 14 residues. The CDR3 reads CSAPDRGRGETQYF. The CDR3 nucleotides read TGCAGTGCTCCGGACAGGGGGCGCGGTGAGACCCAGTACTTC.

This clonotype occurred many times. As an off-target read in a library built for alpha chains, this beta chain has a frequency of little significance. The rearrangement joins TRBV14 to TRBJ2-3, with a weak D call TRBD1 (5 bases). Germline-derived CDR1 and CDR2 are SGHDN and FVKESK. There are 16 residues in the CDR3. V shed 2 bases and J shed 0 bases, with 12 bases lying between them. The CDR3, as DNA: TGTGCCAGCAGCCAACACAGGAGAGCTAGCACAGATACGCAGTATTTT. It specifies CASSQHRRASTDTQYF.

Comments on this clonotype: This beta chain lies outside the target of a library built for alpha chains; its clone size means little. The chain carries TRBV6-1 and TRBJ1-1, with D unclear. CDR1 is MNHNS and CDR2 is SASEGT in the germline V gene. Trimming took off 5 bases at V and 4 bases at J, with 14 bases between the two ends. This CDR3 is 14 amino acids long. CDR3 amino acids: CASSFMWEGTEAFF. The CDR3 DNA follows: TGTGCCAGCAGTTTCATGTGGGAGGGCACTGAAGCTTTCTTT.